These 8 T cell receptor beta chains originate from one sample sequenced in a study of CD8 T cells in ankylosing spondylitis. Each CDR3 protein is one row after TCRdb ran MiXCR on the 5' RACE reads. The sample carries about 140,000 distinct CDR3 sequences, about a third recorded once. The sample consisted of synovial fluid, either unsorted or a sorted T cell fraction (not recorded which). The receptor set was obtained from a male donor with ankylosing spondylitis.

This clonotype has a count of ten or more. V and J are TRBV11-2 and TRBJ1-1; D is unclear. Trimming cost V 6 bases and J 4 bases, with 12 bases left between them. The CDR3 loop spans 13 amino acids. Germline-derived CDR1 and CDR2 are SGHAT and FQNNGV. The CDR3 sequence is CASRRADGTEAFF. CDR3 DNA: TGTGCCAGCAGGCGAGCGGATGGCACTGAAGCTTTCTTT.

The CDR3 DNA follows: TGTGCCAGCAGCGCAGACTACGAGCAGTACTTC. Its protein product is CASSADYEQYF. The chain has TRBV7-8 and TRBJ2-7, with D unresolved. Trimming pared 5 bases from V and 3 bases from J, leaving 5 bases between. Germline CDR1 SGHVS, CDR2 FQNEAQ. The CDR3 has 11 residues. The whole variable domain, filled in from reference TRBV7-8 and TRBJ2-7, reads GAGVSQSPRYKVAKRGQDVALRCDPISGHVSLFWYQQALGQGPEFLTYFQNEAQLDKSGLPSDRFFAERPEGSVSTLKIQRTQQEDSAVYLCASSADYEQYFGPGTRLTVT.

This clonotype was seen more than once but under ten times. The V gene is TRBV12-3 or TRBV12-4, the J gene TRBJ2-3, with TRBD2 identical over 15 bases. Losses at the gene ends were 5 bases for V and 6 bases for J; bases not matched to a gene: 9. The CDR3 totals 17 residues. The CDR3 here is CASSPGLAGGTGDTQYF. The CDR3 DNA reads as TGTGCCAGCAGTCCGGGACTAGCGGGGGGTACAGGCGATACGCAGTATTTT.

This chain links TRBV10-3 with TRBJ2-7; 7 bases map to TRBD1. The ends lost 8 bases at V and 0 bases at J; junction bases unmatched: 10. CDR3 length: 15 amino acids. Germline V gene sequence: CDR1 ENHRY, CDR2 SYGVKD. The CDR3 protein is CAIGMLKGASYEQYF. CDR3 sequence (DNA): TGTGCCATCGGCATGCTTAAGGGGGCCTCCTACGAGCAGTACTTC.

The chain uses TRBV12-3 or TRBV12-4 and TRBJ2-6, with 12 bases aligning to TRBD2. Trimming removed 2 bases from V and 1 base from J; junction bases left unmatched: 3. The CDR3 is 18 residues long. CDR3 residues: CASSLTLAGGSGANVLTF. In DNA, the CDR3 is TGTGCCAGCAGTTTAACCCTAGCGGGAGGGTCTGGGGCCAACGTCCTGACTTTC.

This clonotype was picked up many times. The CDR3: CSAWSGNEKLFF. In nucleotides, the CDR3 is TGCAGTGCTTGGTCGGGGAACGAAAAACTGTTTTTT. The chain is built from TRBV20-1 and TRBJ1-4, with D hard to call. Germline V gene lookup returns CDR1 DFQATT and CDR2 SNEGSKA (reference sequence). Trimming took 5 bases from V and 8 from J, leaving 12 bases between them. This CDR3 comprises 12 residues.

The CDR3 spells CASSYTSGSNNEQFF. The CDR3 nucleotides read TGCGCCAGCAGCTATACTAGCGGGAGTAACAATGAGCAGTTCTTC. The V call is TRBV5-1, the J call TRBJ2-1; the match to TRBD2 covers 11 bases. Germline loops: CDR1 SGHRS, CDR2 YFSETQ. V lost 3 bases and J lost 5; bases outside the gene matches: 4. This CDR3 region has 15 residues.

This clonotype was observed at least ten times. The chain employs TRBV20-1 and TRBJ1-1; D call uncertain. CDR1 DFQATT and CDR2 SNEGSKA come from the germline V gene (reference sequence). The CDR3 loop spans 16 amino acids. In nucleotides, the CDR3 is TGCAGGGCACCTAGCCCTCTACAGAACATGAACACTGAAGCTTTCTTT. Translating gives CRAPSPLQNMNTEAFF.